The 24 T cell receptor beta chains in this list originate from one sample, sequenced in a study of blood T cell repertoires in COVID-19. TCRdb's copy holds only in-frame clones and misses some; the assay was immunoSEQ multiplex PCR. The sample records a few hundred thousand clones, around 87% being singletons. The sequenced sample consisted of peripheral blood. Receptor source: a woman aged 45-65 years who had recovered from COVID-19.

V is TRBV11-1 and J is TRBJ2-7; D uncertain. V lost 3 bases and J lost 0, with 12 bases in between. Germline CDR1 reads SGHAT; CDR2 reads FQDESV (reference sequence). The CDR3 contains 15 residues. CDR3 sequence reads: CASSFGRRSSYEQYF. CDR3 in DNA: TGTGCCAGCAGCTTTGGCCGAAGGAGCTCCTACGAGCAGTACTTC.

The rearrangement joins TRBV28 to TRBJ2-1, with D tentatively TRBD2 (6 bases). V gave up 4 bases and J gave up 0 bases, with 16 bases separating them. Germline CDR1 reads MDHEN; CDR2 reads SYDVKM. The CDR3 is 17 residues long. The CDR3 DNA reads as TGTGCCAGCAGTTCCCTCGGAGCGCGGGGCTCCTACAATGAGCAGTTCTTC. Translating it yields CASSSLGARGSYNEQFF.

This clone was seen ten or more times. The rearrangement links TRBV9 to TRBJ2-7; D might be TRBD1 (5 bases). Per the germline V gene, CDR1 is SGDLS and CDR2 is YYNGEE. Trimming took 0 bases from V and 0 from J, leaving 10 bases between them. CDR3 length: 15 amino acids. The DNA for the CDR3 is TGTGCCAGCAGCGTAGTGGCAGGGCCCTCCTACGAGCAGTACTTC. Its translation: CASSVVAGPSYEQYF.

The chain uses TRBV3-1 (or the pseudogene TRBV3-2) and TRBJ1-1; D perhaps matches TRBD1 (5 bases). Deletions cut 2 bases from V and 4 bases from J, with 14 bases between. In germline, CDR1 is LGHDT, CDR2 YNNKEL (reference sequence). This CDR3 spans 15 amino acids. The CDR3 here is CASSQFVAQGTEAFF. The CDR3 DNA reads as TGTGCCAGCAGCCAATTTGTGGCCCAGGGCACTGAAGCTTTCTTT.

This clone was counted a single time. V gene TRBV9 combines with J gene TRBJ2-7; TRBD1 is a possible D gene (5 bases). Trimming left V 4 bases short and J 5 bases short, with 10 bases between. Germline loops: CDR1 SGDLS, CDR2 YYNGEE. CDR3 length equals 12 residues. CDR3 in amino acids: CASSRTGDEQYF. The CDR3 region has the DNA TGTGCCAGCAGCAGAACAGGTGACGAGCAGTACTTC.

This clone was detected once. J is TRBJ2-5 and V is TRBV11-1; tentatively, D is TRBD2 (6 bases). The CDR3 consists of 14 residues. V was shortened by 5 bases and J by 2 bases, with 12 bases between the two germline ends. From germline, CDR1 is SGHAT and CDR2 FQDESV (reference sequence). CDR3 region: CASSHPRGQETQYF. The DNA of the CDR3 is TGTGCCAGCAGCCACCCGCGGGGTCAAGAGACCCAGTACTTC.

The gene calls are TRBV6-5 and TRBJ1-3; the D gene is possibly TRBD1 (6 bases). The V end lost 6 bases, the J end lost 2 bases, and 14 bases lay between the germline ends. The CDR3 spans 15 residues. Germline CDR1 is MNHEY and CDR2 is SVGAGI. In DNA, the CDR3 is TGTGCCAGCAGGGGCAAAACAGGGACTGGAAACACCATATATTTT. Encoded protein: CASRGKTGTGNTIYF.

The CDR3, as DNA: TGTGCCAGCAGCTGGTGGCGGGCGAGCTCCTACAATGAGCAGTTCTTC. Its protein product is CASSWWRASSYNEQFF. The gene calls are TRBV11-2 and TRBJ2-1, with a tentative D call TRBD2 (5 bases). With 4 bases removed from V and 0 bases from J, the gap between germline ends came to 13 bases. CDR3 size: 16 residues. Germline CDR1 and CDR2: SGHAT and FQNNGV.

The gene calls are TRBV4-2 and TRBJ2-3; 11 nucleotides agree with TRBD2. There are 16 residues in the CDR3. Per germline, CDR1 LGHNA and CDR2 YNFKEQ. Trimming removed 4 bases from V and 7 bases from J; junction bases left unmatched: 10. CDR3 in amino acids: CASSRTTSGSTNTQYF. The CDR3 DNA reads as TGTGCCAGCAGCCGTACCACTAGCGGGAGTACGAATACGCAGTATTTT.

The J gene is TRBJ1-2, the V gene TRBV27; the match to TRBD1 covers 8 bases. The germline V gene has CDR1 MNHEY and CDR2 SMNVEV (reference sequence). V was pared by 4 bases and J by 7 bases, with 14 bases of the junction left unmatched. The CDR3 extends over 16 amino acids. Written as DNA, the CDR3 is TGTGCCAGCAGTTCCATGGGGACAGGAGAACGGTCTGGCTACACCTTC. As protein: CASSSMGTGERSGYTF.

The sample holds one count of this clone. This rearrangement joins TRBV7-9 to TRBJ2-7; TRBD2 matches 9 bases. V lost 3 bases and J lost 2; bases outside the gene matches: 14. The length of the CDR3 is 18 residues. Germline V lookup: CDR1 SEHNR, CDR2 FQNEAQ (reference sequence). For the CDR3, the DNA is TGTGCCAGCAGCTTTTTTAGCGGGAGAGGCCTTCGGCCCTACGAGCAGTACTTC. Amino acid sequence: CASSFFSGRGLRPYEQYF. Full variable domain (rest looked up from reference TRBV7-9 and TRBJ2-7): DTGVSQNPRHKITKRGQNVTFRCDPISEHNRLYWYRQTLGQGPEFLTYFQNEAQLEKSRLLSDRFSAERPKGSFSTLEIQRTEQGDSAMYLCASSFFSGRGLRPYEQYFGPGTRLTVT.

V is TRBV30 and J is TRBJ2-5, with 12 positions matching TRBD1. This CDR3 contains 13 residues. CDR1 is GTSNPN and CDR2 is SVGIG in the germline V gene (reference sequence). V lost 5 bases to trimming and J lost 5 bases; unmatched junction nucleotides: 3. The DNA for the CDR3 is TGTGCCTGGGGGACAGGGGGCAGCGAGACCCAGTACTTC. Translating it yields CAWGTGGSETQYF.

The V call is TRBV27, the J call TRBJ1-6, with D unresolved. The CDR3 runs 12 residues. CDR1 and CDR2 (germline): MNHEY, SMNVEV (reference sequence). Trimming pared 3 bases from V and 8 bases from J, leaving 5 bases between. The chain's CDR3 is CASSFGDSPLHF. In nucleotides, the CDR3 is TGTGCCAGCAGTTTCGGGGATTCACCCCTCCACTTT.

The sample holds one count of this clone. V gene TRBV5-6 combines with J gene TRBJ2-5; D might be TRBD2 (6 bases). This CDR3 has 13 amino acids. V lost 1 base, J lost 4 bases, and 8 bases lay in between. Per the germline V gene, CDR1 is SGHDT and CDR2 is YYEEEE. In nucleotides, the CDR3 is TGTGCCAGCAGCTTGACCGGGGGAGAGACCCAGTACTTC. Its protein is CASSLTGGETQYF.

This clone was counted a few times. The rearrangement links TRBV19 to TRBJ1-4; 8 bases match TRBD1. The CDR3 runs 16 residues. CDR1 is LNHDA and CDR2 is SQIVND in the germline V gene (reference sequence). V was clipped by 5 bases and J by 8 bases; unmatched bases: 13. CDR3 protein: CASSAPNRGSLEKLFF. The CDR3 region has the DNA TGTGCCAGTAGTGCCCCTAACAGGGGGAGTTTGGAAAAACTGTTTTTT. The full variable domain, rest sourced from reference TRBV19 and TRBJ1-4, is DGGITQSPKYLFRKEGQNVTLSCEQNLNHDAMYWYRQDPGQGLRLIYYSQIVNDFQKGDIAEGYSVSREKKESFPLTVTSAQKNPTAFYLCASSAPNRGSLEKLFFGSGTQLSVL.

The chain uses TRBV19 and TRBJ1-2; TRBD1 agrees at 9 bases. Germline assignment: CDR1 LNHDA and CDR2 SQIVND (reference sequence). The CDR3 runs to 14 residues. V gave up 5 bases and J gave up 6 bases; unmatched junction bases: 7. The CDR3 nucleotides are TGTGCCAGTAGTCCCCGGACAGGGGCCCATGGCTACACCTTC. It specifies CASSPRTGAHGYTF.

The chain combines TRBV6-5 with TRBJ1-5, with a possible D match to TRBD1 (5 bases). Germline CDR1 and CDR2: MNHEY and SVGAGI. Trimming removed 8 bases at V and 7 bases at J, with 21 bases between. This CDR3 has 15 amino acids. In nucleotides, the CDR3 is TGTGCCAGCCGGGACGAAGCGGGGATCGGGCAGCCCCAGCATTTT. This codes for CASRDEAGIGQPQHF.

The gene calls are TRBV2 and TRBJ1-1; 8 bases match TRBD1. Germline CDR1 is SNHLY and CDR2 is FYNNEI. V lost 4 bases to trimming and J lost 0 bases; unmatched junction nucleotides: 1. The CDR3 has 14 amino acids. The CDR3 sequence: CASSGTGMNTEAFF. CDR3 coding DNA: TGTGCCAGCAGTGGGACAGGGATGAACACTGAAGCTTTCTTT.

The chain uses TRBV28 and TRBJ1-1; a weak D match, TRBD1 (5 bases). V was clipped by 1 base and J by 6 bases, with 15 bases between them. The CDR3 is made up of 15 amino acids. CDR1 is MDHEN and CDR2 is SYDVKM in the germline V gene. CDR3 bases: TGTGCCAGCAGTTTATTTGGAGGGGCAGGCCCTGAAGCTTTCTTT. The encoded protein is CASSLFGGAGPEAFF.

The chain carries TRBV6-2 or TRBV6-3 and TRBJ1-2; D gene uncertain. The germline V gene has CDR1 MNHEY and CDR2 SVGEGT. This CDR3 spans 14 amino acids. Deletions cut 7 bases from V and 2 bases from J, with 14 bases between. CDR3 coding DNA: TGTGCCAGCACCCCAGGCGGCGGGAACTATGGCTACACCTTC. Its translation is CASTPGGGNYGYTF.

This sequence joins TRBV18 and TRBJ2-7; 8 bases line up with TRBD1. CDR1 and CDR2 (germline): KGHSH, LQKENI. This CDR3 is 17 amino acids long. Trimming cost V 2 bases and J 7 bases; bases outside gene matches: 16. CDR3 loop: CASSPSLADRGKGEQYF. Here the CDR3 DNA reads TGTGCCAGCTCACCAAGCCTAGCCGACAGGGGTAAAGGGGAGCAGTACTTC.

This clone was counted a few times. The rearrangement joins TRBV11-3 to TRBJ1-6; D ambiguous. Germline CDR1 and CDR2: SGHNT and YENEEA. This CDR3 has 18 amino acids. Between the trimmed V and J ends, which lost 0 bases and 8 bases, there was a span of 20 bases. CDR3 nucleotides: TGTGCCAGCAGCTTAGATGGCCCGGGATCAAGGAGGGATTCACCCCTCCACTTT. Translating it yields CASSLDGPGSRRDSPLHF.

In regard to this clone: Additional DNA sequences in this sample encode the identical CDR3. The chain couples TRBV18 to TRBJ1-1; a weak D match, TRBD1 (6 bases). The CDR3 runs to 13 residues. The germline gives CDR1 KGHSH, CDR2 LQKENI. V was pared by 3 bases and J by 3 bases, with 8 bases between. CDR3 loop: CASSPGQYTEAFF. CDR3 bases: TGTGCCAGCTCACCGGGACAATACACTGAAGCTTTCTTT.

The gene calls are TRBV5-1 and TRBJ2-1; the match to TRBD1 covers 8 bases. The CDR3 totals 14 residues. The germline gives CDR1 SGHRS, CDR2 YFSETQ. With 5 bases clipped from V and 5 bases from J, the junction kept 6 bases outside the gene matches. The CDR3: CASRTGQANNEQFF. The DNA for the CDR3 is TGCGCCAGCAGAACGGGACAGGCTAACAATGAGCAGTTCTTC. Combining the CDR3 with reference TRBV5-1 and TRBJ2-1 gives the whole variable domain KAGVTQTPRYLIKTRGQQVTLSCSPISGHRSVSWYQQTPGQGLQFLFEYFSETQRNKGNFPGRFSGRQFSNSRSEMNVSTLELGDSALYLCASRTGQANNEQFFGPGTRLTVL.